These 23 T cell receptor beta chains were sequenced from one sample in a study of beta chain features in type 1 diabetes. Whole-study results and caveats: Shortening of TCRB CDR3s, moderate but significant, appeared in all four CD4+ subsets of Type 1 diabetes patients.

What these receptors recognize is not known. Reverse transcribing all isolated RNA meant expressed TCRB transcripts were sequenced. Measured with immunoSEQ multiplex PCR; TCRdb has only the in-frame clones, and not every one. The table records around 53,000 clones, 55% to 75% of them present only once. The source material was stem cell memory CD4+ T cells from blood. These receptors originate from a woman aged 25 to 39 with type 1 diabetes.

The chain uses TRBV27 and TRBJ2-7, with a weak D call TRBD1 (6 bases). V lost 2 bases, J lost 2 bases, and 13 bases lay in between. The CDR3 is 15 amino acids. The germline CDR1 and CDR2 sequences are MNHEY and SMNVEV (reference sequence). CDR3: CASSLAAGQPYEQYF. The CDR3 DNA is TGTGCCAGCAGTTTAGCTGCCGGACAGCCCTACGAGCAGTACTTC.

The chain combines TRBV15 with TRBJ2-5; D is perhaps TRBD1 (5 bases). Germline CDR1 reads LNHNV; CDR2 reads YYDKDF (reference sequence). This CDR3 has 15 residues. V lost 1 base and J 5 bases, leaving 14 bases between the germline ends. The CDR3: CATSRGLGPGETQYF. As DNA, the CDR3 is TGTGCCACCAGCAGAGGTTTGGGGCCCGGGGAGACCCAGTACTTC.

The chain recombines TRBV2 with TRBJ1-5, with D tentatively TRBD1 (5 bases). Germline V gene lookup returns CDR1 SNHLY and CDR2 FYNNEI. CDR3 size: 13 residues. Trimming stripped 7 bases from V and 3 bases from J, with 10 bases between. The CDR3 DNA reads as TGTGCCAGCACCGGACACCCCAATCAGCCCCAGCATTTT. This sequence encodes CASTGHPNQPQHF.

The chain uses TRBV2 and TRBJ2-1, with D possibly TRBD1 on 5 matching bases. V lost 7 bases and J lost 0, with 10 bases in between. Germline values: CDR1 SNHLY, CDR2 FYNNEI. The CDR3 runs to 14 residues. CDR3 loop: CASTDILSYNEQFF. Written as DNA, the CDR3 is TGTGCCAGCACGGACATCCTCTCCTACAATGAGCAGTTCTTC. Using reference TRBV2 and TRBJ2-1 for the parts outside the CDR3, the full variable domain is EPEVTQTPSHQVTQMGQEVILRCVPISNHLYFYWYRQILGQKVEFLVSFYNNEISEKSEIFDDQFSVERPDGSNFTLKIRSTKLEDSAMYFCASTDILSYNEQFFGPGTRLTVL.

The chain uses TRBV9 and TRBJ2-1; 9 bases match TRBD2. The CDR3 sequence is 16 residues long. Germline trimming cut 2 bases from V and 9 bases from J; bases unmatched to any gene: 12. Per germline, CDR1 SGDLS and CDR2 YYNGEE. The CDR3 nucleotides are TGTGCCAGCAGCGTTTCCGGGACTAGCTATTATAGTGAGCAGTTCTTC. It yields the protein CASSVSGTSYYSEQFF. Based on the CDR3 plus reference TRBV9 and TRBJ2-1, the full variable domain is DSGVTQTPKHLITATGQRVTLRCSPRSGDLSVYWYQQSLDQGLQFLIQYYNGEERAKGNILERFSAQQFPDLHSELNLSSLELGDSALYFCASSVSGTSYYSEQFFGPGTRLTVL.

The chain carries TRBV28 and TRBJ2-7; D is perhaps TRBD1 (5 bases). The CDR3 has 14 amino acids. Between the trimmed V and J ends, which lost 6 bases and 6 bases, there was a span of 18 bases. The germline V gene encodes CDR1 MDHEN and CDR2 SYDVKM. DNA of the CDR3: TGTGCCAGCAGCGCCCATGGGGCAGTAACCGAGCAGTACTTC. Translation gives CASSAHGAVTEQYF.

V is TRBV2 and J is TRBJ2-2; 9 positions match TRBD1. With 4 bases clipped from V and 7 bases from J, the junction kept 4 bases outside the gene matches. The CDR3 spans 14 residues. Germline assignment: CDR1 SNHLY and CDR2 FYNNEI. CDR3 bases: TGTGCCAGCAGTGTGGACAGGGGCAGCGGGGAGCTGTTTTTT. Translation: CASSVDRGSGELFF.

This clone was seen a handful of times. As the CDR3 is not closed by the conserved phenylalanine or tryptophan, this likely results from a read error. Because the CDR3's place on the DNA is in doubt, the DNA is left out and the CDR3 is given as listed by TCRdb. J is TRBJ1-4 and V is TRBV7-9. The length of the CDR3 is 11 amino acids, counting both ends. CDR1 SEHNR and CDR2 FQNEAQ come from the germline V gene (reference sequence). The CDR3 reads CVAGGPGGLSP.

The J gene is TRBJ2-7, the V gene TRBV28, with 8 bases that match TRBD2. There are 15 residues in the CDR3. Germline V gene sequence: CDR1 MDHEN, CDR2 SYDVKM. V was pared by 6 bases and J by 3 bases, with 10 bases of the junction left unmatched. The CDR3 DNA reads as TGTGCCAGCAGCCTGGTGACGGCGGGAGGCTACGAGCAGTACTTC. It yields the protein CASSLVTAGGYEQYF.

V usage is TRBV9 and J usage is TRBJ2-3; D is unclear. Per the germline V gene, CDR1 is SGDLS and CDR2 is YYNGEE. Trimming removed 0 bases at V and 0 bases at J, with 5 bases between. This CDR3 has 14 residues. The CDR3 nucleotides read TGTGCCAGCAGCGTAGTGACTAGCACAGATACGCAGTATTTT. This translates into CASSVVTSTDTQYF.

The chain combines TRBV18 with TRBJ2-6; D is unresolved. Trimming stripped 2 bases from V and 1 base from J, with 9 bases between. The germline V gene has CDR1 KGHSH and CDR2 LQKENI. This CDR3 contains 16 residues. The CDR3 is CASSPNPGSGANVLTF. CDR3 sequence (DNA): TGTGCCAGCTCACCAAACCCCGGGTCTGGGGCCAACGTCCTGACTTTC. The full variable domain, its missing parts supplied by reference TRBV18 and TRBJ2-6, is NAGVMQNPRHLVRRRGQEARLRCSPMKGHSHVYWYRQLPEEGLKFMVYLQKENIIDESGMPKERFSAEFPKEGPSILRIQQVVRGDSAAYFCASSPNPGSGANVLTFGAGSRLTVL.

This chain uses TRBV7-3 with TRBJ2-6, with D unresolved. The V end was cut by 2 bases, the J end by 0 bases, with 8 bases between. Germline assignment: CDR1 SGHTA and CDR2 FQGTGA. This CDR3 is 16 amino acids long. CDR3 bases: TGTGCCAGCAGCTTACTAGGATTCTCTGGGGCCAACGTCCTGACTTTC. Translating it yields CASSLLGFSGANVLTF. Full variable domain (missing parts from reference TRBV7-3 and TRBJ2-6): GAGVSQTPSNKVTEKGKYVELRCDPISGHTALYWYRQSLGQGPEFLIYFQGTGAADDSGLPNDRFFAVRPEGSVSTLKIQRTERGDSAVYLCASSLLGFSGANVLTFGAGSRLTVL.

This rearrangement joins TRBV14 to TRBJ2-4, with D unresolved. Trimming took 1 base from V and 4 from J, leaving 20 bases between them. The CDR3 runs to 18 residues. The germline V gene has CDR1 SGHDN and CDR2 FVKESK. Here the CDR3 DNA reads TGTGCCAGCAGCCAAGGTTCGACTTGGTTACGGCCTAAAAACATTCAGTACTTC. Protein product: CASSQGSTWLRPKNIQYF.

There are a few counts of this clone. The rearrangement joins TRBV9 to TRBJ2-1, with 7 bases that match TRBD2. Germline V lookup: CDR1 SGDLS, CDR2 YYNGEE. The CDR3 covers 16 residues. Trimming took 0 bases from V and 0 from J; bases not matched to a gene: 3. CDR3 coding DNA: TGTGCCAGCAGCGTAGTGGGCGGGAGCTCCTACAATGAGCAGTTCTTC. Protein: CASSVVGGSSYNEQFF.

This sequence joins TRBV7-6 and TRBJ2-7; 8 nucleotides agree with TRBD2. The CDR3 extends over 15 amino acids. V shed 6 bases, J shed 7 bases, and the junction held 14 bases outside the gene matches. CDR1 is SGHVS and CDR2 is FNYEAQ in the germline V gene. The CDR3 protein is CASSWGSGALGEQYF. DNA of the CDR3: TGTGCCAGCAGTTGGGGTAGCGGGGCCCTCGGGGAGCAGTACTTC.

This clone was observed a handful of times. This chain links TRBV7-9 with TRBJ2-5; 10 bases map to TRBD1. The J call may be mistaken, given a closer DNA end match to TRBJ2-7. In germline, CDR1 is SEHNR, CDR2 FQNEAQ (reference sequence). This CDR3 is 15 amino acids long. CDR3: CASSLADRGPNEQYF. In nucleotides, the CDR3 is TGTGCCAGCAGCTTAGCCGACAGGGGGCCGAACGAGCAGTACTTC.

This clone was seen a handful of times. The chain combines TRBV18 with TRBJ1-1; unclear D gene. The germline gives CDR1 KGHSH, CDR2 LQKENI. V lost 3 bases and J lost 1, with 12 bases in between. This CDR3 spans 15 amino acids. CDR3 amino acids: CASSPPGIANTEAFF. DNA of the CDR3: TGTGCCAGCTCACCCCCGGGGATAGCGAACACTGAAGCTTTCTTT.

The chain recombines TRBV29-1 with TRBJ1-1, with 8 bases matching TRBD1. Germline lookup yields CDR1 SQVTM and CDR2 ANQGSEA. CDR3 length equals 17 residues. J gave up 8 bases and V 5 bases, and 22 bases lay outside the gene matches. The CDR3 sequence is CSVTMIGRVTGDIEAFF. CDR3 nucleotide sequence: TGCAGCGTTACTATGATAGGGAGGGTGACAGGGGATATCGAAGCTTTCTTT.

There are a few counts of this clone. V gene TRBV2 combines with J gene TRBJ2-7; D is perhaps TRBD1 (5 bases). CDR1 is SNHLY and CDR2 is FYNNEI in the germline V gene. This CDR3 has 14 residues. With 11 bases removed from V and 0 bases from J, the gap between germline ends came to 17 bases. The DNA of the CDR3 is TGTGCCGCTGCCAGAGGCAGGGACTCCTACGAGCAGTACTTC. Translation gives CAAARGRDSYEQYF.

The chain joins TRBV23-1 to TRBJ2-3; tentative D call: TRBD2 (6 bases). TRBV23-1 is placed among ORFs of uncertain function. The CDR3 length is 15 residues. Trimming left V 4 bases short and J 4 bases short, with 15 bases between. CDR3 sequence (DNA): TGCGCCAGCAGTCTGGGACCTAGGGAGGCAGATACGCAGTATTTT. It translates to CASSLGPREADTQYF.

This clone was seen a few times. The chain joins TRBV11-3 to TRBJ2-5, with 10 positions matching TRBD2. The CDR3 totals 16 residues. The germline CDR1 and CDR2 sequences are SGHNT and YENEEA. Trimming at V came to 2 bases and at J to 1 base, leaving 4 bases not matched to a gene. CDR3 nucleotides: TGTGCCAGCAGCTTACAACCTAGCGGGGGCCAAGAGACCCAGTACTTC. It yields the protein CASSLQPSGGQETQYF.

The chain joins TRBV5-1 to TRBJ2-7; D not certain. The V end was cut by 3 bases, the J end by 3 bases, with 4 bases between. The CDR3 is made up of 11 amino acids. Germline V gene data show CDR1 as SGHRS and CDR2 as YFSETQ. CDR3 sequence reads: CASSSFYEQYF. DNA for the CDR3: TGCGCCAGCAGCTCTTTCTACGAGCAGTACTTC.

J is TRBJ2-4 and V is TRBV2; no reliable D call. CDR1 and CDR2 from the germline V gene are SNHLY and FYNNEI. V was shortened by 4 bases and J by 8 bases, with 9 bases between the two germline ends. This CDR3 region has 12 residues. CDR3 in amino acids: CASSVHRDIQYF. CDR3 sequence (DNA): TGTGCCAGCAGTGTTCACCGGGACATTCAGTACTTC.